A single sample gave rise to the 5 T cell receptor beta chains below, sequenced in a study of T cell responses to AZD1222 COVID-19 vaccine. Only in-frame clones appear in the TCRdb table, and some are missing; sequencing was by immunoSEQ multiplex PCR. The data contain over 120,000 clones, more than 90% of them singletons. Sequenced material: peripheral blood, taken on day 0 of AZD1222 vaccination. The receptors shown here come from an adult in good health.

The chain uses TRBV7-9 and TRBJ1-2; D unclear. Germline V gene data show CDR1 as SEHNR and CDR2 as FQNEAQ (reference sequence). Trimming took 3 bases from V and 1 from J, leaving 9 bases between them. CDR3 length: 14 residues. The CDR3 region is CASSLWGSNYGYTF. The DNA for the CDR3 is TGTGCCAGCAGCTTGTGGGGTAGTAACTATGGCTACACCTTC.

This chain connects TRBV2 to TRBJ2-7, with D hard to call. Germline V gene data show CDR1 as SNHLY and CDR2 as FYNNEI. V dropped 8 bases and J dropped 3 bases, with 11 bases sitting between them. There are 12 residues in the CDR3. CDR3 bases: TGTGCCAGCCGGGTAGCCTACTACGAGCAGTACTTC. Amino acids: CASRVAYYEQYF.

The V gene is TRBV19, the J gene TRBJ1-2, with a tentative D call TRBD1 (5 bases). Germline loops: CDR1 LNHDA, CDR2 SQIVND (reference sequence). V gave up 9 bases and J gave up 5 bases, with 13 bases separating them. The CDR3 extends over 12 amino acids. The CDR3 DNA reads TGTGCCAGCCAGGGCCTTGGATATGGCTACACCTTC. Encoded protein: CASQGLGYGYTF.

The gene calls are TRBV6-1 and TRBJ1-6; 9 nucleotides align to TRBD1. This CDR3 is 19 amino acids long. V trimming: 1 base; J trimming: 2 bases; junction bases outside the gene matches: 9. From germline, CDR1 is MNHNS and CDR2 SASEGT. The CDR3 DNA sequence: TGTGCCAGCAGTGAAGACAGGGGGCTTGTGCAGGCCTATAATTCACCCCTCCACTTT. Translating gives CASSEDRGLVQAYNSPLHF.

This chain links TRBV12-3 or TRBV12-4 with TRBJ1-3; the D is unclear. Trimming pared 6 bases from V and 0 bases from J, leaving 6 bases between. The CDR3 contains 13 residues. The CDR3 sequence: CASSQVSGNTIYF. CDR3 nucleotide sequence: TGTGCCAGCAGCCAAGTCTCTGGAAACACCATATATTTT.